Listed here are 14 T cell receptor beta chains from one sample, sequenced in a study of T cells in localized non-small cell lung cancer. Profiled with immunoSEQ multiplex PCR; TCRdb holds only in-frame clones, not every one. The repertoire holds roughly 77,000 clones, around 89% seen once, with 20% in the top ten. Specimen: peripheral blood, collected before any cancer treatment. The receptors here all came from a woman aged 35-75 years with stage I squamous cell lung carcinoma.

The chain links TRBV5-1 to TRBJ1-1, with TRBD1 as a possible D gene (5 bases). Germline lookup yields CDR1 SGHRS and CDR2 YFSETQ. Trimming removed 4 bases from V and 7 bases from J, with 23 bases in between. This CDR3 is 16 amino acids long. CDR3 amino acids: CASSPTGTDFEGEAFF. In DNA, the CDR3 is TGCGCCAGCAGCCCTACCGGGACCGATTTTGAAGGTGAAGCTTTCTTT.

This clone has only one observation. The rearrangement joins TRBV5-1 to TRBJ2-3; 14 bases agree with TRBD2. The CDR3 is 17 amino acids. Losses at the gene ends were 4 bases for V and 2 bases for J; bases not matched to a gene: 6. Germline V CDR1 and CDR2: SGHRS, YFSETQ. Here the CDR3 reads CASSLTSGGDLTDTQYF. The CDR3 DNA sequence: TGCGCCAGCAGCCTGACTAGCGGGGGGGATCTCACAGATACGCAGTATTTT.

The V call is TRBV4-1, the J call TRBJ2-5, with D hard to call. The CDR3 contains 18 residues. Trimming left V 1 base short and J 5 bases short, with 23 bases between. The germline V gene encodes CDR1 MGHRA and CDR2 YSYEKL. CDR3 sequence reads: CASSQGPIRQKVRETQYF. The CDR3 bases are TGCGCCAGCAGCCAAGGTCCCATCCGGCAGAAGGTCAGGGAGACCCAGTACTTC.

The chain links TRBV30 to TRBJ1-5; 7 bases are a match to TRBD1. Germline V gene sequence: CDR1 GTSNPN, CDR2 SVGIG (reference sequence). The CDR3 consists of 16 residues. V shed 2 bases, J shed 3 bases, and the junction held 10 bases outside the gene matches. CDR3 coding DNA: TGTGCCTGGAGTAAACCCCAGGGGGGATACAATCAGCCCCAGCATTTT. Translating it yields CAWSKPQGGYNQPQHF.

The chain couples TRBV6-5 to TRBJ1-1; a possible D gene is TRBD1 (6 bases). Germline values: CDR1 MNHEY, CDR2 SVGAGI. Trimming cost V 6 bases and J 5 bases, with 16 bases left between them. CDR3 size: 14 residues. This CDR3 reads CASSSGSTGTEAFF. CDR3 DNA: TGTGCCAGCAGCTCAGGGTCAACAGGGACTGAAGCTTTCTTT.

The chain couples TRBV2 to TRBJ1-2; 7 bases map to TRBD1. The junction had 11 bases not matched to a gene; V was cut back by 3 bases and J by 7 bases. CDR3 size: 15 residues. The germline V gene has CDR1 SNHLY and CDR2 FYNNEI. This CDR3 reads CASSERGRTASGYTF. The DNA for the CDR3 is TGTGCCAGCAGTGAGAGGGGGCGTACAGCTTCTGGCTACACCTTC. Filled out from reference TRBV2 and TRBJ1-2, the complete variable domain reads EPEVTQTPSHQVTQMGQEVILRCVPISNHLYFYWYRQILGQKVEFLVSFYNNEISEKSEIFDDQFSVERPDGSNFTLKIRSTKLEDSAMYFCASSERGRTASGYTFGSGTRLTVV.

This sequence joins TRBV14 and TRBJ1-5; 8 bases agree with TRBD1. The germline V gene encodes CDR1 SGHDN and CDR2 FVKESK. The CDR3 is made up of 17 amino acids. After removal of 0 bases from V and 0 bases from J, the junction contained 4 bases not matched to a gene. This CDR3 is CASSQDWGTGSNQPQHF. Here the CDR3 DNA reads TGTGCCAGCAGCCAAGATTGGGGGACAGGTAGCAATCAGCCCCAGCATTTT.

The rearrangement joins TRBV19 to TRBJ2-5; tentatively, D is TRBD2 (5 bases). Trimming removed 4 bases at V and 7 bases at J, with 22 bases between. The CDR3 runs to 16 residues. Germline CDR1 LNHDA, CDR2 SQIVND (reference sequence). The CDR3 DNA is TGTGCCAGTAGTAACAGACCCGGGCGTGCTGGAGGGACCCAGTACTTC. Its translation: CASSNRPGRAGGTQYF.

J is TRBJ2-3 and V is TRBV5-1, with D possibly TRBD1 on 6 matching bases. Germline V lookup: CDR1 SGHRS, CDR2 YFSETQ. This CDR3 comprises 13 residues. The ends were cut back, 4 bases at V and 4 bases at J, with 10 bases in the middle. The CDR3 is CASSRGSPDTQYF. For the CDR3, the DNA is TGCGCCAGCAGCAGGGGGTCCCCAGATACGCAGTATTTT. Using reference TRBV5-1 and TRBJ2-3 for the parts outside the CDR3, the full variable domain is KAGVTQTPRYLIKTRGQQVTLSCSPISGHRSVSWYQQTPGQGLQFLFEYFSETQRNKGNFPGRFSGRQFSNSRSEMNVSTLELGDSALYLCASSRGSPDTQYFGPGTRLTVL.

The gene calls are TRBV5-1 and TRBJ1-1; possible D gene TRBD1, 6 bases. Trimming stripped 0 bases from V and 5 bases from J, with 11 bases between. Germline V CDR1 and CDR2: SGHRS, YFSETQ. The CDR3 covers 14 residues. The CDR3 DNA reads as TGCGCCAGCAGCTTGGACAGGGCTGGTACTGAAGCTTTCTTT. It encodes CASSLDRAGTEAFF. Using reference TRBV5-1 and TRBJ1-1 for the parts outside the CDR3, the full variable domain is KAGVTQTPRYLIKTRGQQVTLSCSPISGHRSVSWYQQTPGQGLQFLFEYFSETQRNKGNFPGRFSGRQFSNSRSEMNVSTLELGDSALYLCASSLDRAGTEAFFGQGTRLTVV.

This clone was counted a single time. The J gene is TRBJ1-2, the V gene TRBV6-5, with D maybe TRBD1 (5 bases). Germline assignment: CDR1 MNHEY and CDR2 SVGAGI. V was shortened by 5 bases and J by 5 bases, with 12 bases between the two germline ends. The CDR3 is made up of 13 amino acids. For the CDR3, the DNA is TGTGCCAGCAGTCAGACAGTCCCGTATGGCTACACCTTC. Translating it yields CASSQTVPYGYTF.

The chain uses TRBV6-5 and TRBJ2-7; 8 nucleotides align to TRBD1. V shed 0 bases and J 7 bases; nucleotides not matched to a gene: 11. The V gene's germline CDR1 is MNHEY and CDR2 SVGAGI. CDR3 length: 16 amino acids. CDR3 sequence reads: CASSYSAGQGSLEQYF. Here the CDR3 DNA reads TGTGCCAGCAGTTACTCGGCAGGACAGGGTTCTTTGGAGCAGTACTTC.

This chain uses TRBV5-6 with TRBJ2-1, with 9 bases matching TRBD2. After removal of 7 bases from V and 13 bases from J, the junction contained 15 bases not matched to a gene. Germline-derived CDR1 and CDR2 are SGHDT and YYEEEE. The CDR3 totals 14 residues. As DNA, the CDR3 is TGTGCCAGCCGGGATAGCGGGGGCCCGTATTTACAGTTCTTC. Its protein product is CASRDSGGPYLQFF. Based on the CDR3 plus reference TRBV5-6 and TRBJ2-1, the full variable domain is DAGVTQSPTHLIKTRGQQVTLRCSPKSGHDTVSWYQQALGQGPQFIFQYYEEEERQRGNFPDRFSGHQFPNYSSELNVNALLLGDSALYLCASRDSGGPYLQFFGPGTRLTVL.

V is TRBV19 and J is TRBJ1-2; D not certain. Germline V lookup: CDR1 LNHDA, CDR2 SQIVND (reference sequence). The CDR3 length is 14 residues. With 0 bases removed from V and 4 bases from J, the gap between germline ends came to 9 bases. The CDR3 coding sequence is TGTGCCAGTAGTATAGACCCGACGGGCTATGGCTACACCTTC. It codes for CASSIDPTGYGYTF.